This T cell receptor (beta chain) was identified in a study of CD8 T cells in Susac syndrome. The CDR3 extends over 15 amino acids. V was pared by 1 base and J by 1 base, with 10 bases between. Reverse transcription of 0.5 to 1 ug RNA used random hexamers. Using its own MiXCR run on the immunoSEQ multiplex PCR reads, TCRdb lists one record per CDR3 protein. The sample includes roughly 140,000 distinct CDR3 sequences, 90% to 95% of them seen just once. Sequencing was performed on CD4+ T cells from PBMCs. The V and J genes are TRBV12-3 or TRBV12-4 and TRBJ1-1; the D is unclear. This receptor was identified in a human donor with Susac syndrome. The CDR3 region is CASSLEGSRNTEAFF. The CDR3 DNA follows: TGTGCCAGCAGTTTAGAGGGAAGTCGGAACACTGAAGCTTTCTTT.